The rows below give T cell receptor beta chains drawn from one sample of a study of T-cell reconstitution after alpha-beta-depleted transplantation in children. TCRdb re-called the PCR reads with MiXCR, one entry per CDR3 protein. The data contain more than 200,000 distinct CDR3 sequences, about 8.8% of them singletons. This specimen was PBMCs from the stem cell graft donor, taken from the stem cell graft. These receptor sequences come from a human donor who donated a stem cell graft to a child with SCID. Both conserved end residues are part of each CDR3.

>TRBV20-1
CSAGTSGGKNEQFF
>TRBV5-4
CASSLDVDNEQFF
>TRBV4-1
CASSQFDRVGNQPQHF
>TRBV5-5
CASSLSGGDYNEQFF
>TRBV20-1
CSARETGAMKTQYF
>TRBV30
CAWKGGAINEQFF
>TRBV28
CASSPPLTGTSTDTQYF
>TRBV20-1
CSASLGGQGRNSPLHF
>TRBV5-1
CASSVMTGDTEAFF
>TRBV27
CASSLSGALPSTDTQYF
>TRBV20-1
CSARDFSGNTIYF
>TRBV28
CASTDRNTEAFF
>TRBV30
CARREGLNTEAFF
>TRBV6-1
CASKGSGGQETQYF
>TRBV7-2
CASSLRLAATLVQQYF
>TRBV19
CASVPGQTSGNTIYF
>TRBV5-1
CASSLAITTGELFF
>TRBV20-1
CSAPDRGLSSPLHF
>TRBV12-3/TRBV12-4
CASSFGTFAYEQYF
>TRBV7-2
CASSLDLHYEQYF
>TRBV7-8
CASSSLGTAGTDTQYF
>TRBV20-1
CSVRAFQETQYF
>TRBV7-3
CASGTDGGAGTDTQYF
>TRBV5-1
CASSLRQDSSRNTIYF
>TRBV5-1
CASSLEASGGYEQFF
>TRBV7-3
CASSLSRATDTQYF
>TRBV5-1
CASSLVGVTYNEQFF
>TRBV7-2
CASSPEGKDTQYF
>TRBV5-1
CASSLTGRTNEKLFF
>TRBV15
CASREGRANEKLFF
>TRBV20-1
CSASGQRYNEQFF
>TRBV14
CASRPLGGSDTEAFF
>TRBV28
CASRRTGGAAGELFF
>TRBV15
CATSRFGDYGYTF
>TRBV4-1
CASSREEGSEQYF
>TRBV20-1
CSARVAGNTLQETQYF
>TRBV29-1
CSVGDSTYGYTF
>TRBV11-1
CASSSFTRGGTLADTQYF
>TRBV7-6
CACSLDRGDEQFF
>TRBV27
CASSLRTGALSNYGYTF
>TRBV7-2
CASSSPDSNQPQHF
>TRBV19
CASSPWAGTGSGNEQFF
>TRBV5-5
CASSLWTGENIQYF
>TRBV6-5
CASRRSRGMAADTQYF
>TRBV5-1
CASSFLRGTDEQYF
>TRBV2
CASSAAGPQGTYEQYF
>TRBV7-2
CASSSQPTVSGELFF
>TRBV12-3/TRBV12-4
CASSLGQSGELFF
>TRBV6-2/TRBV6-3
CASSYSRRGETQYF
>TRBV5-5
CASSSPLAGAVDTQYF
>TRBV7-8
CASSLGTRGNEQFF
>TRBV5-5
CASRGTGNTEAFF
>TRBV7-9
CASSLGTGRLNTEAFF
>TRBV5-1
CASSLVGPGMGEAFF
>TRBV19
CASMTVPSNQPQHF
>TRBV7-9
CASSLTNSEETQYF